Following are 5 T cell receptor beta chains from one sample sequenced in a study of T cell repertoires in cytomegalovirus infection. Via MiXCR, TCRdb re-called the reads, giving one row per CDR3 protein. The sample contains around 140,000 distinct CDR3 sequences, 5.5% to 8% of which appear only once. The sample was PBMCs. The receptors were sampled from a human donor in good health (CMV status not recorded). Some clones in this sample may be carry-over from other donors' samples.

This clonotype occurred many times. The chain links TRBV7-3 to TRBJ2-1; 9 nucleotides align to TRBD2. The CDR3 runs 16 residues. The V and J ends lost 3 bases and 8 bases, in that order; junction bases with no gene match: 11. Germline values: CDR1 SGHTA, CDR2 FQGTGA. CDR3 sequence: CASSLPSGDVRDEQFF. CDR3 bases: TGTGCCAGCAGCTTGCCTAGCGGGGACGTCCGGGATGAGCAGTTCTTC.

This clonotype was seen repeatedly, ten times or more. J is TRBJ1-1 and V is TRBV7-8; 9 bases fit TRBD1. The V gene end was trimmed by 7 bases and the J gene end by 6 bases; junction bases not matched to a gene: 12. The germline CDR1 and CDR2 sequences are SGHVS and FQNEAQ. The CDR3 loop spans 15 amino acids. CDR3 nucleotides: TGTGCCAGCACGAGGGGGACAGGGAGGAGCCCTGAAGCTTTCTTT. Translation: CASTRGTGRSPEAFF.

This clonotype was seen a few times. The V call is TRBV6-1, the J call TRBJ1-1; D gene uncertain. The CDR3 spans 16 residues. Germline lookup yields CDR1 MNHNS and CDR2 SASEGT. V was shortened by 7 bases and J by 1 base, with 19 bases between the two germline ends. The CDR3 loop reads CASNDFWGYENTEAFF. The CDR3 coding sequence is TGTGCCAGCAATGATTTCTGGGGTTACGAGAACACTGAAGCTTTCTTT.

This clonotype was detected ten times or more. The chain carries TRBV20-1 and TRBJ2-7, with 9 bases aligning to TRBD1. The V gene end was trimmed by 3 bases and the J gene end by 5 bases; junction bases not matched to a gene: 8. Germline V gene lookup returns CDR1 DFQATT and CDR2 SNEGSKA (reference sequence). This CDR3 contains 14 residues. CDR3 nucleotides: TGCAGTGCTAGCCCACCGGGACAGGGCCACGAGCAGTACTTC. Translating it yields CSASPPGQGHEQYF.

This clonotype was counted ten times or more. The chain joins TRBV12-3 or TRBV12-4 to TRBJ1-2; D not certain. Trimming took 7 bases from V and 7 from J, leaving 22 bases between them. The CDR3 is 15 amino acids. The CDR3 DNA reads TGTGCCAGCACCCATAGGACGGTCGGAGGGAGTGGCTACACCTTC. Amino acids: CASTHRTVGGSGYTF.